These 6 T cell receptor beta chains were sequenced from one sample in a study of T-cell memory formation after mild COVID-19. TCRdb reprocessed the 5' RACE reads with MiXCR, giving one entry per CDR3 protein. The sample includes 350,000 to 550,000 distinct CDR3 sequences, roughly 18% of them seen just once. The sample consisted of PBMCs or a T cell subset sorted from them (not recorded which). Receptors originate from a man younger than 35 who had mild COVID-19 (a few samples of this study predate the infection). Cell type and time point are not known.

This clonotype has only a few counts. The J gene is TRBJ2-2, the V gene TRBV12-3 or TRBV12-4, with TRBD2 matching over 9 bases. Trimming removed 7 bases from V and 5 bases from J; junction bases left unmatched: 11. The CDR3 runs 16 residues. The CDR3 DNA follows: TGTGCCAGCACCCTCGCGGGAGGGGCGCGTACCGGGGAGCTGTTTTTT. Protein: CASTLAGGARTGELFF.

The chain has TRBV7-9 and TRBJ1-1; 10 bases are a match to TRBD1. After removal of 5 bases from V and 10 bases from J, the junction contained 7 bases not matched to a gene. This CDR3 spans 13 amino acids. Germline V CDR1 and CDR2: SEHNR, FQNEAQ (reference sequence). The CDR3 nucleotides read TGTGCCAGCAGCGGCCTGGACAGGGGGAGAGCTTTCTTT. Its translation is CASSGLDRGRAFF.

V gene TRBV18 combines with J gene TRBJ1-6; 8 nucleotides line up with TRBD1. The CDR3 has 15 amino acids. Per the germline V gene, CDR1 is KGHSH and CDR2 is LQKENI. V shed 3 bases, J shed 10 bases, and the junction held 8 bases outside the gene matches. The DNA for the CDR3 is TGTGCCAGCTCACCTGGGGAGACAGGGGAATCACCCCTCCACTTT. Protein product: CASSPGETGESPLHF. Variable domain in full (rest from reference TRBV18 and TRBJ1-6): NAGVMQNPRHLVRRRGQEARLRCSPMKGHSHVYWYRQLPEEGLKFMVYLQKENIIDESGMPKERFSAEFPKEGPSILRIQQVVRGDSAAYFCASSPGETGESPLHFGNGTRLTVT.

This clonotype has only a few counts. This chain joins TRBV11-2 and TRBJ2-7; tentatively, D is TRBD1 (5 bases). Germline lookup yields CDR1 SGHAT and CDR2 FQNNGV. V dropped 8 bases and J dropped 6 bases, with 20 bases sitting between them. This CDR3 has 14 residues. The CDR3 is CASQTSVGQGEQYV. Written as DNA, the CDR3 is TGTGCCAGCCAAACCTCCGTGGGTCAGGGCGAGCAGTACGTC.

The chain couples TRBV20-1 to TRBJ2-7; 8 bases are a match to TRBD1. The CDR3 has 12 amino acids. V gave up 8 bases and J gave up 3 bases; unmatched junction bases: 6. The V gene's germline CDR1 is DFQATT and CDR2 SNEGSKA (reference sequence). Here the CDR3 reads CSSDRGIYEQYV. Written as DNA, the CDR3 is TGCAGTTCCGACAGGGGCATCTACGAGCAGTACGTC.

The chain is built from TRBV29-1 and TRBJ2-3; the D call may be TRBD1 or TRBD2 (6 bases each). The germline V and J ends were trimmed by 3 bases and 4 bases, with 14 bases remaining between them. This CDR3 contains 14 residues. The germline V gene has CDR1 SQVTM and CDR2 ANQGSEA. Here the CDR3 reads CSVEWTGAPDTQYF. The CDR3 DNA reads as TGCAGCGTTGAGTGGACGGGGGCACCAGATACGCAGTATTTT.